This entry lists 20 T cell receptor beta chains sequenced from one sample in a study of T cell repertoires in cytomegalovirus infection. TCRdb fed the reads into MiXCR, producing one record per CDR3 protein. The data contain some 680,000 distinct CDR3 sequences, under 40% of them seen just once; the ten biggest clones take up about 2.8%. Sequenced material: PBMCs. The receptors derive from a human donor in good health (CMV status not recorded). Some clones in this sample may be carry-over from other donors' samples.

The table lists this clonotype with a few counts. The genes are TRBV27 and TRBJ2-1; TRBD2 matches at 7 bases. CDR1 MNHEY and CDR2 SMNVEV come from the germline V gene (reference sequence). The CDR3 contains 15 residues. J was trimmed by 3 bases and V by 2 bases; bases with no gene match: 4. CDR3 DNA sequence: TGTGCCAGCAGTTTACGGGCTAGCGGCTACAATGAGCAGTTCTTC. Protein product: CASSLRASGYNEQFF.

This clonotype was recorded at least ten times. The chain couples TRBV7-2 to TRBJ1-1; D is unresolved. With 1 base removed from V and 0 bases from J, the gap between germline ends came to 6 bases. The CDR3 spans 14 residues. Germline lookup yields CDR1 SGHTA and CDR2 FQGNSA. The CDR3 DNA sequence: TGTGCCAGCAGCTTAGGACGGGTGAACACTGAAGCTTTCTTT. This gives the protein CASSLGRVNTEAFF. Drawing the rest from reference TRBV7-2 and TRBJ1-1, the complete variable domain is GAGVSQSPSNKVTEKGKDVELRCDPISGHTALYWYRQSLGQGLEFLIYFQGNSAPDKSGLPSDRFSAERTGGSVSTLTIQRTQQEDSAVYLCASSLGRVNTEAFFGQGTRLTVV.

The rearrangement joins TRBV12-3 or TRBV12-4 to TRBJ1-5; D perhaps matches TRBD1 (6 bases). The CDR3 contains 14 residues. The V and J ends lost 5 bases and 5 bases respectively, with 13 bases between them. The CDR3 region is CASSLDRNHQPQHF. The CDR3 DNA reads TGTGCCAGCAGTCTCGACAGGAACCATCAGCCCCAGCATTTT.

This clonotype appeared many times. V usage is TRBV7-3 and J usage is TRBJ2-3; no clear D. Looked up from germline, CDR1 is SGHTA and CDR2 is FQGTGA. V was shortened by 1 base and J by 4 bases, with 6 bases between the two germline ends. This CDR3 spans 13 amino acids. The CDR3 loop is CASSLISADTQYF. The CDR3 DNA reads TGTGCCAGCAGCTTAATTTCCGCAGATACGCAGTATTTT. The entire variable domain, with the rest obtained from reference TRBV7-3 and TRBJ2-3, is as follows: GAGVSQTPSNKVTEKGKYVELRCDPISGHTALYWYRQSLGQGPEFLIYFQGTGAADDSGLPNDRFFAVRPEGSVSTLKIQRTERGDSAVYLCASSLISADTQYFGPGTRLTVL.

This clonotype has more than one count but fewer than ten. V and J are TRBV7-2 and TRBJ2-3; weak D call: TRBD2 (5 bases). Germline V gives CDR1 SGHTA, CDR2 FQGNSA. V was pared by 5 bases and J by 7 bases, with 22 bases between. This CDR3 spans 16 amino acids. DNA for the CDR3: TGTGCCAGCAGCACTAGAGGACGTAATCCTATCTATACGCAGTATTTT. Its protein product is CASSTRGRNPIYTQYF.

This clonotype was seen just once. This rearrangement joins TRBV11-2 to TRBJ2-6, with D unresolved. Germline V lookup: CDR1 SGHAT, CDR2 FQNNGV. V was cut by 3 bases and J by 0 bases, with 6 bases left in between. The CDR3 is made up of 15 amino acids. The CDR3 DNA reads TGTGCCAGCAGCTTCTCGAACTCTGGGGCCAACGTCCTGACTTTC. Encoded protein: CASSFSNSGANVLTF.

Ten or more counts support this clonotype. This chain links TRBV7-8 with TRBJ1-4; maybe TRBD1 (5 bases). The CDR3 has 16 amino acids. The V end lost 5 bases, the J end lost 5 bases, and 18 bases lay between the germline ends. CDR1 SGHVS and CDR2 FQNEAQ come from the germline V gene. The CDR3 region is CASSLRSGTLNEKLFF. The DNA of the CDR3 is TGTGCCAGCAGCCTCCGATCCGGGACTTTAAATGAAAAACTGTTTTTT.

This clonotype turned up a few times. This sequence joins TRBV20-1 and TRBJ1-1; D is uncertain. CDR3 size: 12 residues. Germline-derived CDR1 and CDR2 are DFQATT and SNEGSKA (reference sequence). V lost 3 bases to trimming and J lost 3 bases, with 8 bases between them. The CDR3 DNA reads TGCAGTGCTAGTTTAACTTACACTGAAGCTTTCTTT. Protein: CSASLTYTEAFF.

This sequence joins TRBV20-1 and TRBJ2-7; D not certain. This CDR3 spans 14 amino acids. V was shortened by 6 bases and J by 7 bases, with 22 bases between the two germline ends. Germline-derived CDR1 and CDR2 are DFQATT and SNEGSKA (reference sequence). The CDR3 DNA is TGCAGTGCATCCCTTACCGGCCTGGTACGGGAGCAGTACTTC. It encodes CSASLTGLVREQYF.

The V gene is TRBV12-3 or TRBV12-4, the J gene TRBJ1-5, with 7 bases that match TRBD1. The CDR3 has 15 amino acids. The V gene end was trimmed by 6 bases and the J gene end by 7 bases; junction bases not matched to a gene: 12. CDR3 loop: CASRGGGDSRQPQHF. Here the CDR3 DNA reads TGTGCCAGCAGAGGGGGGGGGGACAGTCGGCAGCCCCAGCATTTT.

The chain's CDR3 is CASSTGPQSYEQFF. In DNA form, the CDR3 reads TGTGCCAGCAGTACGGGACCCCAATCGTATGAGCAGTTCTTC. The rearrangement links TRBV28 to TRBJ2-1; D tentatively fits TRBD1 or TRBD2 (5 bases each). The CDR3 sequence is 14 residues long. Germline CDR1 MDHEN, CDR2 SYDVKM. V gave up 5 bases and J gave up 8 bases, with 16 bases separating them.

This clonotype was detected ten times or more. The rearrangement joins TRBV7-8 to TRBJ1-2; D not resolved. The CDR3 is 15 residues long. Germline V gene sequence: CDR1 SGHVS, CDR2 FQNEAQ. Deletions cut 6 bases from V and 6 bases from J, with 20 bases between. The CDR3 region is CASRKTPTNKDGYTF. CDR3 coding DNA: TGTGCCAGCAGAAAAACCCCCACCAACAAAGATGGCTACACCTTC.

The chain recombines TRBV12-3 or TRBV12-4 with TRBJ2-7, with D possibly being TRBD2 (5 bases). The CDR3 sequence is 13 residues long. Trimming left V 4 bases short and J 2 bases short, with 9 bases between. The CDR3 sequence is CASSSAVTYEQYF. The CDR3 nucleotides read TGTGCCAGCAGTTCAGCGGTGACCTACGAGCAGTACTTC.

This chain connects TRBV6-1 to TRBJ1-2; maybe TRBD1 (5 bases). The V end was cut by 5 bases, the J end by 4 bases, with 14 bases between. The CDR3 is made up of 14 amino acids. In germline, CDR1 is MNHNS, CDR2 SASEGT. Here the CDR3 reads CASSSAKRGYGYTF. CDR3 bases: TGTGCCAGCAGTTCAGCCAAAAGGGGCTATGGCTACACCTTC.

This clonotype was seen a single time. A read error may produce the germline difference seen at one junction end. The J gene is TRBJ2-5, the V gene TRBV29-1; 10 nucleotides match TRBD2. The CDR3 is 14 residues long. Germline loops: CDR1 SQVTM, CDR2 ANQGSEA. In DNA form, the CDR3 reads TGCAGCGCCTCATTAGCGGGGGGTGGAGAGACCCAGTCCTTC. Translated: CSASLAGGGETQSF.

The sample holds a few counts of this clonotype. The CDR3 DNA is TGTGCCACGACAGTCCTCCAAGAGACCCAGTACTTC. Its translation is CATTVLQETQYF. The chain has TRBV7-8 and TRBJ2-5; perhaps TRBD1 as D (5 bases). Germline lookup yields CDR1 SGHVS and CDR2 FQNEAQ. This CDR3 has 12 amino acids. Trimming left V 10 bases short and J 1 base short, with 10 bases between. Combining the CDR3 with reference TRBV7-8 and TRBJ2-5 gives the whole variable domain GAGVSQSPRYKVAKRGQDVALRCDPISGHVSLFWYQQALGQGPEFLTYFQNEAQLDKSGLPSDRFFAERPEGSVSTLKIQRTQQEDSAVYLCATTVLQETQYFGPGTRLLVL.

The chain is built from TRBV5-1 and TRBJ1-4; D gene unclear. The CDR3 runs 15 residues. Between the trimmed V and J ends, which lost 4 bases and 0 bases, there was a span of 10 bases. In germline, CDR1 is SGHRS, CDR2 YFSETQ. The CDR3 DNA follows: TGCGCCAGCAGCCAGGTTTCCTCAACTAATGAAAAACTGTTTTTT. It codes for CASSQVSSTNEKLFF. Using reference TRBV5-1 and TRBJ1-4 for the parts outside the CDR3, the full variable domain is KAGVTQTPRYLIKTRGQQVTLSCSPISGHRSVSWYQQTPGQGLQFLFEYFSETQRNKGNFPGRFSGRQFSNSRSEMNVSTLELGDSALYLCASSQVSSTNEKLFFGSGTQLSVL.

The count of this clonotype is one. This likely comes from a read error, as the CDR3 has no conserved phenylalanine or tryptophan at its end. The CDR3 is CASSRRTGTGGNQPQHV. The CDR3 DNA is TGTGCCAGCAGCCGGAGGACAGGGACAGGGGGCAATCAGCCCCAGCATGTT. J is TRBJ1-5 and V is TRBV7-2; 10 positions agree with TRBD1. CDR3 size: 17 residues. The germline V gene encodes CDR1 SGHTA and CDR2 FQGNSA. The junction had 9 bases not matched to a gene; V was cut back by 5 bases and J by 2 bases.

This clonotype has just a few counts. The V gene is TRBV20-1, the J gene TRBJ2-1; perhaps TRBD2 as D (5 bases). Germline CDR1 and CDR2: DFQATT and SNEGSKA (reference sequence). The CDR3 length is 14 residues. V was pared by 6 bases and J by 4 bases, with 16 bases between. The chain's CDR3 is CSANVRGIYNEQFF. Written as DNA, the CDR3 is TGCAGTGCCAATGTTAGAGGGATATACAATGAGCAGTTCTTC.

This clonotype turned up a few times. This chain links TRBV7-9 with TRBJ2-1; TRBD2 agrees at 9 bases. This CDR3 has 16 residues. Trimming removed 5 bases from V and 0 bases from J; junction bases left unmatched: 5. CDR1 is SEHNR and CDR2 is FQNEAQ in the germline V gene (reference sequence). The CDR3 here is CASSGPSGTSYNEQFF. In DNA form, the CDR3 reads TGTGCCAGCAGCGGGCCTAGCGGGACCTCCTACAATGAGCAGTTCTTC.